Presented here are 20 T cell receptor beta chains from one specimen sequenced in a study of cytomegalovirus exposure and HLA in healthy donors. 60 Vbeta and 13 Jbeta primers were used in PCR. Clones were sequenced by immunoSEQ multiplex PCR, and TCRdb holds only the in-frame ones, with some missing. The sample yields around 91,000 clones, more than 75% seen once. The sequenced sample was PBMCs. All receptors come from a man aged 30-40 years in good health and CMV-seropositive.

CDR3 DNA sequence: TGTGCCAGCAGTGGACAGCCCCACAGGGGGTATGGCTACACCTTC. Protein: CASSGQPHRGYGYTF. The V and J genes are TRBV25-1 and TRBJ1-2, with 8 nucleotides matching TRBD1. The ends lost 4 bases at V and 5 bases at J; junction bases unmatched: 9. CDR3 length: 15 residues. Per the germline V gene, CDR1 is MGHDK and CDR2 is SYGVNS.

The V gene is TRBV28, the J gene TRBJ1-6; D is undetermined. Trimming shortened V by 4 bases and J by 12 bases, and 16 bases separated the two germline ends. The CDR3 runs to 14 residues. From germline, CDR1 is MDHEN and CDR2 SYDVKM. DNA for the CDR3: TGTGCCAGCAGTTCGATGCCCCAAGCTCTACCCCTCCACTTT. Encoded protein: CASSSMPQALPLHF.

The chain joins TRBV30 to TRBJ1-5; the D gene is possibly TRBD1 (6 bases). The CDR3 contains 13 residues. Trimming left V 2 bases short and J 6 bases short, with 11 bases between. Per germline, CDR1 GTSNPN and CDR2 SVGIG (reference sequence). CDR3 amino acids: CAWSSEDSQPQHF. CDR3 DNA: TGTGCCTGGAGTTCGGAGGACAGTCAGCCCCAGCATTTT.

This clone was seen only a few times. The rearrangement joins TRBV6-1 to TRBJ2-1; 12 bases agree with TRBD1. This CDR3 spans 19 amino acids. Germline V lookup: CDR1 MNHNS, CDR2 SASEGT. Trimming cost V 4 bases and J 5 bases; bases outside gene matches: 15. DNA for the CDR3: TGTGCCAGCAGTGCCGGGACAGGGGGCCCCTCCCGGAGAAACAATGAGCAGTTCTTC. Translation gives CASSAGTGGPSRRNNEQFF.

This rearrangement joins TRBV30 to TRBJ1-2; possible D gene TRBD1, 6 bases. V was trimmed by 4 bases and J by 5 bases, leaving 14 bases between them. The CDR3 is 13 amino acids. The germline CDR1 and CDR2 sequences are GTSNPN and SVGIG (reference sequence). The DNA for the CDR3 is TGTGCCTGGACGGGGGGCGTCGGTTATGGCTACACCTTC. Protein: CAWTGGVGYGYTF.

V gene TRBV7-6 combines with J gene TRBJ1-3; no firm D call. Per germline, CDR1 SGHVS and CDR2 FNYEAQ. V lost 4 bases to trimming and J lost 8 bases, with 12 bases between them. The CDR3 sequence is 13 residues long. CDR3 in amino acids: CASSSNKGDTIYF. CDR3 DNA: TGTGCCAGCAGCTCCAATAAAGGAGACACCATATATTTT.

This chain links TRBV10-3 with TRBJ1-1; weak D call: TRBD1 (5 bases). Germline CDR1 reads ENHRY; CDR2 reads SYGVKD. Trimming removed 5 bases from V and 1 base from J, with 11 bases in between. CDR3 size: 14 residues. For the CDR3, the DNA is TGTGCCATCAGTCCGGTAGGGGCGAACACTGAAGCTTTCTTT. Translation: CAISPVGANTEAFF.

V is TRBV6-5 and J is TRBJ2-3; D might be TRBD2 (6 bases). This CDR3 spans 16 amino acids. Germline CDR1 MNHEY, CDR2 SVGAGI. V was pared by 3 bases and J by 4 bases, with 17 bases between. CDR3 loop: CASSYIAGRGPDTQYF. For the CDR3, the DNA is TGTGCCAGCAGTTATATTGCCGGGAGAGGTCCAGATACGCAGTATTTT.

This chain connects TRBV5-1 to TRBJ2-6; D is unclear. V was cut by 5 bases and J by 0 bases, with 9 bases left in between. The germline V gene has CDR1 SGHRS and CDR2 YFSETQ. The CDR3 runs to 15 residues. The CDR3 here is CASRGGLSGANVLTF. Written as DNA, the CDR3 is TGCGCCAGCAGAGGTGGGCTCTCTGGGGCCAACGTCCTGACTTTC.

J is TRBJ1-5 and V is TRBV5-1; no reliable D call. Germline CDR1 is SGHRS and CDR2 is YFSETQ. The CDR3 has 15 residues. Trimming cost V 0 bases and J 6 bases, with 13 bases left between them. As DNA, the CDR3 is TGCGCCAGCAGCTTGGGAGGGTCAGCGGGTCAGCCCCAGCATTTT. Protein: CASSLGGSAGQPQHF.

The gene calls are TRBV18 and TRBJ2-7; D gene unclear. The length of the CDR3 is 13 residues. V lost 6 bases, J lost 2 bases, and 11 bases lay in between. Germline V gene sequence: CDR1 KGHSH, CDR2 LQKENI. CDR3 nucleotides: TGTGCCAGCTCCCCTCCAGTTACCTACGAGCAGTACTTC. Protein sequence: CASSPPVTYEQYF.

V gene TRBV6-5 combines with J gene TRBJ2-7, with no clear D. Germline CDR1 reads MNHEY; CDR2 reads SVGAGI. There are 16 residues in the CDR3. Trimming pared 0 bases from V and 0 bases from J, leaving 12 bases between. CDR3 DNA sequence: TGTGCCAGCAGTTACTCGAAACGGGTCCCCTCCTACGAGCAGTACTTC. Amino acid sequence: CASSYSKRVPSYEQYF.

This chain joins TRBV5-1 and TRBJ2-7, with D maybe TRBD2 (6 bases). V was trimmed by 0 bases and J by 2 bases, leaving 12 bases between them. Germline lookup yields CDR1 SGHRS and CDR2 YFSETQ. This CDR3 region has 15 residues. The CDR3 DNA sequence: TGCGCCAGCAGCTTGGCTGGGGGACTGGCCTACGAGCAGTACTTC. This sequence encodes CASSLAGGLAYEQYF.

The rearrangement uses TRBV18 and TRBJ1-1, with 9 bases lining up with TRBD1. This CDR3 region has 14 residues. Trimming at V came to 5 bases and at J to 7 bases, leaving 8 bases not matched to a gene. Germline V gene data show CDR1 as KGHSH and CDR2 as LQKENI. CDR3 loop: CASSTRTGDLEAFF. CDR3 nucleotides: TGTGCCAGCTCAACTCGGACAGGGGATCTTGAAGCTTTCTTT.

As for this clone: Other DNA sequences within the sample encode an identical CDR3. The gene calls are TRBV13 and TRBJ2-7, with TRBD2 matching over 14 bases. CDR3 size: 16 residues. Trimming cost V 3 bases and J 6 bases; bases outside gene matches: 7. CDR1 is PRHDT, CDR2 FYEKMQ, per germline (reference sequence). The CDR3 spells CASSFSPGLAGGEQYF. The CDR3 DNA is TGTGCCAGCAGCTTCTCTCCCGGACTAGCGGGAGGCGAGCAGTACTTC.

The chain recombines TRBV10-3 with TRBJ1-4; tentative D call: TRBD1 (6 bases). The CDR3 spans 12 residues. Germline CDR1 and CDR2: ENHRY and SYGVKD. Trimming took 6 bases from V and 4 from J, leaving 6 bases between them. As DNA, the CDR3 is TGTGCCATCAGACAGGGTAATGAAAAACTGTTTTTT. This encodes CAIRQGNEKLFF.

The rearrangement links TRBV7-6 to TRBJ1-5; D remains unclear. Germline V gene lookup returns CDR1 SGHVS and CDR2 FNYEAQ. The CDR3 is made up of 13 amino acids. Trimming removed 1 base from V and 4 bases from J, with 5 bases in between. CDR3 region: CASSLGENQPQHF. The CDR3 DNA reads as TGTGCCAGCAGCTTAGGAGAAAATCAGCCCCAGCATTTT.

The rearrangement links TRBV9 to TRBJ2-1; 9 positions match TRBD2. V lost 4 bases and J lost 0; bases outside the gene matches: 2. This CDR3 has 15 residues. The germline CDR1 and CDR2 sequences are SGDLS and YYNGEE. CDR3 in DNA: TGTGCCAGCAGCCGACTAGCGGACTCCTACAATGAGCAGTTCTTC. It specifies CASSRLADSYNEQFF.

The chain links TRBV5-1 to TRBJ1-2; D might be TRBD1 (6 bases). The germline V and J ends were trimmed by 0 bases and 4 bases, with 28 bases remaining between them. From germline, CDR1 is SGHRS and CDR2 YFSETQ. The CDR3 runs to 20 residues. The CDR3 is CASSLGIRDQQGLEVYGYTF. As DNA, the CDR3 is TGCGCCAGCAGCTTGGGAATCCGGGACCAACAGGGCCTAGAGGTCTATGGCTACACCTTC.

Only a few counts were recorded for this clone. The chain couples TRBV28 to TRBJ1-4, with 7 positions matching TRBD1. Germline trimming cut 4 bases from V and 11 bases from J; bases unmatched to any gene: 7. CDR3 size: 13 residues. Germline V gene sequence: CDR1 MDHEN, CDR2 SYDVKM. CDR3 sequence (DNA): TGTGCCAGCAGTTACCGGGACAGACGGAAACTGTTTTTT. Translation: CASSYRDRRKLFF.